Listed below are T cell receptor beta chains from one sample, sequenced in a study of T cell responses to AZD1222 COVID-19 vaccine. Sequenced by immunoSEQ multiplex PCR; TCRdb stores in-frame clones only, minus some. Of about 140,000 clones listed, roughly 89% are singletons. The starting material was peripheral blood, obtained on day 0 of AZD1222 vaccination. The receptors were gathered from an adult in good health. Each CDR3 is given with its conserved first and last residue. The D gene is left open where the match is weak. A clone size is listed for some rows: how often the clone was seen (once, few, many), or a class if it is expanded.

D gene: -; J gene: TRBJ2-5; V gene: TRBV7-8; clone size: -; CDR3 DNA: TGTGCCAGCAGGTTCGCTGGTACCTCACTGGAGACCCAGTACTTC; CDR3 protein: CASRFAGTSLETQYF
D gene: -; J gene: TRBJ2-6; V gene: TRBV5-1; clone size: -; CDR3 DNA: TGCGCCAGCAGCCATACAGGGAAGACTGGGGCCAACGTCCTGACTTTC; CDR3 protein: CASSHTGKTGANVLTF
D gene: TRBD2; J gene: TRBJ2-1; V gene: TRBV5-5; clone size: -; CDR3 DNA: TGTGCCAGCAGCTTTGAAGGACTAGCGGGCCAAAGGTACAATGAGCAGTTCTTC; CDR3 protein: CASSFEGLAGQRYNEQFF
D gene: -; J gene: TRBJ2-7; V gene: TRBV11-3; clone size: few; CDR3 DNA: TGTGCCAGCAGCAGGAGCATAAGGGACGAGCAGTACTTC; CDR3 protein: CASSRSIRDEQYF
D gene: TRBD2; J gene: TRBJ2-1; V gene: TRBV6-5; clone size: -; CDR3 DNA: TGTGCCACCGGACTAGCGGGACCCAATGAGCAGTTCTTC; CDR3 protein: CATGLAGPNEQFF
D gene: -; J gene: TRBJ1-1; V gene: TRBV6-2/TRBV6-3; clone size: -; CDR3 DNA: TGTGCCAGCAGTTTATCGCGAGGGAGGAACACTGAAGCTTTCTTT; CDR3 protein: CASSLSRGRNTEAFF
D gene: -; J gene: TRBJ2-7; V gene: TRBV20-1; clone size: few; CDR3 DNA: TGCAGTGCTAGTTCTTTGGAATTGAGCTACGAGCAGTACTTC; CDR3 protein: CSASSLELSYEQYF
D gene: -; J gene: TRBJ2-3; V gene: TRBV27; clone size: once; CDR3 DNA: TGTGCCAGCAGTCTCACGTCGGCGAGGACAGATACGCAGTATTTT; CDR3 protein: CASSLTSARTDTQYF
D gene: TRBD2; J gene: TRBJ2-2; V gene: TRBV9; clone size: -; CDR3 DNA: TGTGCCAGCAGCGTGGGACTAGGATCCGGGGAGCTGTTTTTT; CDR3 protein: CASSVGLGSGELFF
D gene: -; J gene: TRBJ2-1; V gene: TRBV4-3; clone size: -; CDR3 DNA: TGCGCCAGCAGCCAAGCGGAAAGGGGGTCGAATGAGCAGTTCTTC; CDR3 protein: CASSQAERGSNEQFF
D gene: -; J gene: TRBJ2-3; V gene: TRBV25-1; clone size: -; CDR3 DNA: TGTGCCAGCACTGCCTTAGGTGCCACAGATACGCAGTATTTT; CDR3 protein: CASTALGATDTQYF
D gene: TRBD1; J gene: TRBJ1-1; V gene: TRBV29-1; clone size: -; CDR3 DNA: TGCAGCGTTCAGGGAGGGCGGACAGGGCAAAGTATAGCTTTCTTT; CDR3 protein: CSVQGGRTGQSIAFF
D gene: -; J gene: TRBJ2-4; V gene: TRBV6-1; clone size: -; CDR3 DNA: TGTGCCAGCAGTGAGGCTAGCACCAAAAACATTCAGTACTTC; CDR3 protein: CASSEASTKNIQYF
D gene: TRBD1; J gene: TRBJ2-7; V gene: TRBV28; clone size: -; CDR3 DNA: TGTGCCAGCAGTGCGCCGGGACAGGTGACTGGGGAGCAGTACTTC; CDR3 protein: CASSAPGQVTGEQYF
D gene: -; J gene: TRBJ1-5; V gene: TRBV6-5; clone size: -; CDR3 DNA: TGTGCCAGCAGTTACAGAACAGGGACAAATCAGCCCCAGCATTTT; CDR3 protein: CASSYRTGTNQPQHF
D gene: TRBD1; J gene: TRBJ1-2; V gene: TRBV29-1; clone size: -; CDR3 DNA: TGCAGCGTTGCCCGGACAGGGGGAGGGTTTGGCTACACCTTC; CDR3 protein: CSVARTGGGFGYTF
D gene: TRBD2; J gene: TRBJ2-1; V gene: TRBV27; clone size: -; CDR3 DNA: TGTGCCAGCAGGCCGGGAGGGAACTACAATGAGCAGTTCTTC; CDR3 protein: CASRPGGNYNEQFF
D gene: TRBD2; J gene: TRBJ2-1; V gene: TRBV29-1; clone size: -; CDR3 DNA: TGCAGCGCTGAGCCTCGGACTAGCGGCTCGGTAAATGAGCAGTTCTTC; CDR3 protein: CSAEPRTSGSVNEQFF
D gene: -; J gene: TRBJ1-3; V gene: TRBV10-3; clone size: -; CDR3 DNA: TGTGCCATTCGCCCGACCGGAGGTGGAAACACCATATATTTT; CDR3 protein: CAIRPTGGGNTIYF
D gene: -; J gene: TRBJ1-6; V gene: TRBV2; clone size: -; CDR3 DNA: TGTGCCAGCTCGGGGGAGAATAATTCACCCCTCCACTTT; CDR3 protein: CASSGENNSPLHF
D gene: -; J gene: TRBJ2-1; V gene: TRBV7-9; clone size: once; CDR3 DNA: TGTGCCAGCAGCTGGGGGCCGGGACTGGAGGGAAATGAGCAGTTCTTC; CDR3 protein: CASSWGPGLEGNEQFF
D gene: -; J gene: TRBJ1-4; V gene: TRBV5-4; clone size: -; CDR3 DNA: TGTGCCAGCAGCTTGGGACCGGGAAGGGTAATCTCCTTT; CDR3 protein: CASSLGPGRVISF
D gene: -; J gene: TRBJ1-6; V gene: TRBV3-1/TRBV3-2; clone size: -; CDR3 DNA: TGTGCCAGCAGCCAATCCCAGGGAGCGGGGAATTCACCCCTCCACTTT; CDR3 protein: CASSQSQGAGNSPLHF
D gene: -; J gene: TRBJ1-1; V gene: TRBV6-2/TRBV6-3; clone size: -; CDR3 DNA: TGTGCCAGCAGTTTGGTGGGGACGGCTTCTGAAGCTTTCTTT; CDR3 protein: CASSLVGTASEAFF
D gene: -; J gene: TRBJ2-7; V gene: TRBV7-8; clone size: -; CDR3 DNA: TGTGCCAGCAGCCGCAGAGGAACCTACGAGCAGTACTTC; CDR3 protein: CASSRRGTYEQYF
D gene: -; J gene: TRBJ1-5; V gene: TRBV4-3; clone size: -; CDR3 DNA: TGCGCCAGCAGCCAAGATCGGGGTAGCAATCAGCCCCAGCATTTT; CDR3 protein: CASSQDRGSNQPQHF
D gene: -; J gene: TRBJ2-1; V gene: TRBV3-1/TRBV3-2; clone size: -; CDR3 DNA: TGTGCCAGCAGCCAAGGGCCCCACGGCTATGAGCAGTTCTTC; CDR3 protein: CASSQGPHGYEQFF
D gene: -; J gene: TRBJ1-3; V gene: TRBV11-2; clone size: once; CDR3 DNA: TGTGCCAGCAGCTTATCCAGAGGAAACACCATATATTTT; CDR3 protein: CASSLSRGNTIYF
D gene: -; J gene: TRBJ1-3; V gene: TRBV9; clone size: once; CDR3 DNA: TGTGCCAGCAGCCCCACAGGGTTTAACACCATATATTTT; CDR3 protein: CASSPTGFNTIYF
D gene: -; J gene: TRBJ2-6; V gene: TRBV27; clone size: -; CDR3 DNA: TGTGCCAGCAAGGGTTGGGGGCGTGGGGCCAACGTCCTGACTTTC; CDR3 protein: CASKGWGRGANVLTF
D gene: -; J gene: TRBJ2-3; V gene: TRBV5-1; clone size: -; CDR3 DNA: TGCGCCAGCCGCGGACAGCCCAACACAGATACGCAGTATTTT; CDR3 protein: CASRGQPNTDTQYF
D gene: -; J gene: TRBJ1-2; V gene: TRBV6-5; clone size: -; CDR3 DNA: TGTGCCAGCACCCTTTTGGGGGTCGATGGCTACACCTTC; CDR3 protein: CASTLLGVDGYTF
D gene: -; J gene: TRBJ1-6; V gene: TRBV28; clone size: once; CDR3 DNA: TGTGCCAGCAGTCCCACGGATAATTCACCCCTCCACTTT; CDR3 protein: CASSPTDNSPLHF
D gene: -; J gene: TRBJ2-5; V gene: TRBV4-1; clone size: -; CDR3 DNA: TGCGCCAGCAGAAATATTCTAGGGGAACAAGAGACCCAGTACTTC; CDR3 protein: CASRNILGEQETQYF
D gene: -; J gene: TRBJ1-1; V gene: TRBV6-1; clone size: once; CDR3 DNA: TGTGCCAGCAGTGAAAGAATTACGGACACTGAAGCTTTCTTT; CDR3 protein: CASSERITDTEAFF
D gene: -; J gene: TRBJ1-2; V gene: TRBV7-9; clone size: -; CDR3 DNA: TGTGCCAGCAGAGATATCAGGGACTGGGGGTACTATGGCTACACCTTC; CDR3 protein: CASRDIRDWGYYGYTF
D gene: -; J gene: TRBJ2-7; V gene: TRBV18; clone size: once; CDR3 DNA: TGTGCCAGCTCACCAGGGACGGTGACCCGGGGCGAGCAGTACTTC; CDR3 protein: CASSPGTVTRGEQYF
D gene: TRBD2; J gene: TRBJ2-7; V gene: TRBV27; clone size: -; CDR3 DNA: TGTGCCAGCCGGGGGACTAGCGGCTCCTACGAGCAGTACTTC; CDR3 protein: CASRGTSGSYEQYF
D gene: -; J gene: TRBJ2-1; V gene: TRBV15; clone size: -; CDR3 DNA: TGTGCCACCAGCTTCACTAGTTCCGTTGAGCAGTTCTTC; CDR3 protein: CATSFTSSVEQFF
D gene: TRBD2; J gene: TRBJ2-3; V gene: TRBV18; clone size: -; CDR3 DNA: TGTGCCAGCTCACCCCCTACTAGCGGGGGCACAGATACGCAGTATTTT; CDR3 protein: CASSPPTSGGTDTQYF
D gene: -; J gene: TRBJ2-1; V gene: TRBV4-3; clone size: once; CDR3 DNA: TGCGCCAGCAGTCCAAACCCCCCGGGCTCCTACAATGAGCAGTTCTTC; CDR3 protein: CASSPNPPGSYNEQFF
D gene: -; J gene: TRBJ1-4; V gene: TRBV6-1; clone size: -; CDR3 DNA: TGTGCCAGCAGTTCCCCTGGGGGGCTGCTTGAAAAACTGTTTTTT; CDR3 protein: CASSSPGGLLEKLFF
D gene: TRBD1; J gene: TRBJ1-2; V gene: TRBV28; clone size: -; CDR3 DNA: TGTGCCAGCAGTGCCGTCGGGACAGGTCGCCGCGGCTACACCTTC; CDR3 protein: CASSAVGTGRRGYTF
D gene: -; J gene: TRBJ1-5; V gene: TRBV7-2; clone size: -; CDR3 DNA: TGTGCCAGCAGCTTAGCCCCCGGGATTAGCAATCAGCCCCAGCATTTT; CDR3 protein: CASSLAPGISNQPQHF
D gene: TRBD1; J gene: TRBJ1-2; V gene: TRBV19; clone size: -; CDR3 DNA: TGTGCCAGTACCCGCGGGACAGGGTTGCCCTATGGCTACACCTTC; CDR3 protein: CASTRGTGLPYGYTF
D gene: TRBD1; J gene: TRBJ1-4; V gene: TRBV11-3; clone size: -; CDR3 DNA: TGTGCCAGCAGCTTAAAATCGGGACAGGGTAGTGAAAAACTGTTTTTT; CDR3 protein: CASSLKSGQGSEKLFF
D gene: -; J gene: TRBJ1-2; V gene: TRBV5-1; clone size: -; CDR3 DNA: TGCGCCAGCAGCTTGAGCCGGGTCAGGAGATATGGCTACACCTTC; CDR3 protein: CASSLSRVRRYGYTF
D gene: TRBD1; J gene: TRBJ1-5; V gene: TRBV30; clone size: -; CDR3 DNA: TGTGCCTGGACATCAGGACAGGGGCGTCAGCCCCAGCATTTT; CDR3 protein: CAWTSGQGRQPQHF
D gene: TRBD1; J gene: TRBJ1-1; V gene: TRBV19; clone size: -; CDR3 DNA: TGTGCCAGTAGAACACTGGGACAGGCGAACACTGAAGCTTTCTTT; CDR3 protein: CASRTLGQANTEAFF
D gene: TRBD1; J gene: TRBJ2-1; V gene: TRBV7-3; clone size: -; CDR3 DNA: TGTGCCAGCAGCCTTACACAGGGGTACGAGCAGTTCTTC; CDR3 protein: CASSLTQGYEQFF
D gene: TRBD1; J gene: TRBJ2-2; V gene: TRBV7-9; clone size: -; CDR3 DNA: TGTGCCAGCAGCCGACAGGGGGGGAGCACCGGGGAGCTGTTTTTT; CDR3 protein: CASSRQGGSTGELFF
D gene: -; J gene: TRBJ2-3; V gene: TRBV6-5; clone size: -; CDR3 DNA: TGTGCCAGCAGTTTAGGAGGTCCTGACACAGATACGCAGTATTTT; CDR3 protein: CASSLGGPDTDTQYF
D gene: -; J gene: TRBJ1-3; V gene: TRBV18; clone size: few; CDR3 DNA: TGTGCCAGCTCACCCGACAGCCTGGCTGGAAACACCATATATTTT; CDR3 protein: CASSPDSLAGNTIYF
D gene: TRBD1; J gene: TRBJ1-6; V gene: TRBV19; clone size: -; CDR3 DNA: TGTGCCAGTGCAGGGAGACAGGGGAATTCACCCCTCCACTTT; CDR3 protein: CASAGRQGNSPLHF
D gene: -; J gene: TRBJ1-2; V gene: TRBV5-4; clone size: -; CDR3 DNA: TGTGCCAGCAGCTCAGTTACAGGGAACTATGGCTACACCTTC; CDR3 protein: CASSSVTGNYGYTF